The clone carrying this TCR beta chain showed up just a few times. Its antigen is still unknown. This CDR3 is built from 18 residues. With V trimmed by 2 bases and J by 0 bases, 7 bases remained unmatched. Germline CDR1 is MNHEY and CDR2 is SMNVEV (reference sequence). The sample originates from a study of T cell responses to AZD1222 COVID-19 vaccine. Study outcomes and limitations: In a largely white British group with more females than males, clonal diversity was possibly underestimated. Baseline seropositivity characterized only a handful of AZD1222 recipients.

Here immunoSEQ multiplex PCR was the method, and the copy in TCRdb shows in-frame clones only, minus some. The top ten clones hold approximately 0.49% of a sample with roughly 170,000 clones, 85% to 90% of them seen once. This sequence was found in an adult in good health. Specimen: peripheral blood, collected on day 0 of AZD1222 vaccination. V gene TRBV27 combines with J gene TRBJ1-6; 7 bases are shared with TRBD1. The chain's CDR3 is CASSLLGQLSSYNSPLHF. CDR3 nucleotide sequence: TGTGCCAGCAGTTTACTGGGACAGCTAAGCTCCTATAATTCACCCCTCCACTTT.